This T cell receptor (beta chain) is drawn from a study of memory CD4+ T cells and cytomegalovirus serostatus. In its sample, this clone was seen a few times. Trimming cost V 4 bases and J 8 bases; bases outside gene matches: 4. The CDR3 is made up of 13 amino acids. CDR1 and CDR2 (germline): SGHAT, FQNNGV. Measured with immunoSEQ multiplex PCR; TCRdb has only the in-frame clones, and not every one. The data contain under 55,000 clones, 78% of them singletons. Single viable CD3+CD4+CD8-CD45RO+ cells were sorted as the memory CD4+ T cells. The sample taken for sequencing was memory CD4+ T cells from blood. This receptor was obtained from an adult in good health and CMV-seronegative. This sequence joins TRBV11-2 and TRBJ1-5, with TRBD1 matching 8 bases. CDR3 DNA sequence: TGTGCCAGCAGCTGGACAGGGTCCGAGCCCCAGCATTTT. This sequence encodes CASSWTGSEPQHF.